Below, one TCR beta chain is given with its context. This sample is drawn from a study of T cells expressing NK-cell markers. Background on the study: The study sequenced eight donors, seven HCMV-seropositive and one seronegative.

TCRdb re-called the 5' RACE reads, yielding one record per CDR3 amino acid sequence without DNA. Here the sample table reports around 470,000 distinct CDR3 sequences. CDR3 size: 14 residues. This clonotype was sampled from a woman aged 45 to 65 in good health. Material for sequencing was blood T cells: a sorted CD56 or NKG2C T cell subset, CD4+ or CD8+ T cells, or bulk PBMC T cells (not recorded which). V gene TRBV12-3 or TRBV12-4 combines with J gene TRBJ1-5; TCRdb reports TRBD1, a call that lacks DNA to check it against. CDR3: CASRPTGAYQPQHF.